This entry features one TCR beta chain sequence. No antigen is known for it. The entry originates in a study of T cell responses to AZD1222 COVID-19 vaccine. Looking at the study overall: Pooled samples include second doses given at about 4 or 12 weeks. Study results and caveats: Per reports, nearly half of all spike-specific TCRs target regions that are unmutated in variants. Clonal diversity was possibly underestimated, and white British individuals and females predominated among donors.

Measured with immunoSEQ multiplex PCR; TCRdb has only the in-frame clones, and not every one. The data hold more than 95,000 clones, with 91% observed a single time. The TCR was taken from an adult in good health. Sequencing was performed on peripheral blood, taken on day 0 of AZD1222 vaccination.

The chain's CDR3 is CATSDPRAGLSYGYTF. In DNA form, the CDR3 reads TGTGCCACCAGTGACCCTCGGGCCGGGCTCAGCTATGGCTACACCTTC. The chain uses TRBV24-1 and TRBJ1-2; D is unclear. The V and J ends lost 4 bases and 4 bases respectively, with 18 bases between them. CDR1 is KGHDR and CDR2 is SFDVKD in the germline V gene. The length of the CDR3 is 16 residues.